This T cell receptor beta chain was recorded in a study of T cell repertoires in cytomegalovirus infection. TCRdb re-called the reads through MiXCR, storing one row per CDR3 protein. The data show 450,000 to 600,000 distinct CDR3 sequences, approximately 10% seen once. Germline V gives CDR1 SGHRS, CDR2 YFSETQ. This CDR3 has 17 amino acids. With V trimmed by 2 bases and J by 7 bases, 7 bases remained unmatched. The chain carries TRBV5-1 and TRBJ2-1, with TRBD2 matching over 15 bases. Sequenced input: PBMCs. This clonotype originated in a human donor in good health (CMV status not recorded). Some clones in this sample may be carry-over from other donors' samples. For the CDR3, the DNA is TGCGCCAGCAGCTTCCTCGGACTAGCGGGAGGGGGGAATGAGCAGTTCTTC. As protein: CASSFLGLAGGGNEQFF.